The rows below give T cell receptor beta chains drawn from one sample of a study of blood T cell repertoires in COVID-19. This table comes from immunoSEQ multiplex PCR, and its TCRdb copy is limited to in-frame clones, with some not included. The table has around 150,000 clones, approximately 80% seen once. Sequencing was carried out using peripheral blood. These receptors were obtained from a woman older than 75 in a cohort sampled during active or convalescent COVID-19. The CDR3 runs from the conserved cysteine through the conserved F or W. Each record gives: clone size, D gene, V gene, CDR3 length, J gene, CDR3 DNA, CDR3 protein. The D gene is left open where the match is weak. Expanded clones get a size class; other rows say once, few or many, or leave the size out.

size: NA
D: TRBD1
V: TRBV9
length: 15
J: TRBJ1-2
DNA: TGTGCCAGCAGCAGAGACAGGGCCGCTAACTATGGCTACACCTTC
CDR3: CASSRDRAANYGYTF

size: NA
D: NA
V: TRBV19
length: 19
J: TRBJ1-2
DNA: TGTGCCAGTAGCCCCGGGGAGAAGGTTCCAGGAACTACTAACTATGGCTACACCTTC
CDR3: CASSPGEKVPGTTNYGYTF

size: NA
D: TRBD1
V: TRBV5-1
length: 14
J: TRBJ1-2
DNA: TGCGCCAGCAGCTTTAGTGGGACAGACTATGGCTACACCTTC
CDR3: CASSFSGTDYGYTF

size: few
D: TRBD1
V: TRBV2
length: 13
J: TRBJ1-1
DNA: TGTGCCAGCGATCGACAGGGGTTAAGTGAAGCTTTCTTT
CDR3: CASDRQGLSEAFF

size: NA
D: TRBD1
V: TRBV3-1/TRBV3-2
length: 14
J: TRBJ1-6
DNA: TGTGCCAGCAGCCCACAGGGGTATAATTCACCCCTCCACTTT
CDR3: CASSPQGYNSPLHF

size: NA
D: TRBD2
V: TRBV3-1/TRBV3-2
length: 15
J: TRBJ2-5
DNA: TGTGCCAGCAGCCCATACGGACTAGTTGGGGAGACCCAGTACTTC
CDR3: CASSPYGLVGETQYF

size: NA
D: NA
V: TRBV3-1/TRBV3-2
length: 14
J: TRBJ1-2
DNA: TGTGCCAGCAGCCAGCTAGACGGTAAATATGGCTACACCTTC
CDR3: CASSQLDGKYGYTF

size: once
D: NA
V: TRBV3-1/TRBV3-2
length: 15
J: TRBJ2-7
DNA: TGTGCCAGCAGCCGCGAGGCGGGGACCTCCTACGAGCAGTACTTC
CDR3: CASSREAGTSYEQYF

size: NA
D: NA
V: TRBV14
length: 15
J: TRBJ1-6
DNA: TGTGCCAGCAGCCATGGATCGGGTCGGTATTCACCCCTCCACTTT
CDR3: CASSHGSGRYSPLHF

size: NA
D: TRBD1
V: TRBV18
length: 16
J: TRBJ1-4
DNA: TGTGCCAGCTCACGTGACAGGGGGCCTGGTAATGAAAAACTGTTTTTT
CDR3: CASSRDRGPGNEKLFF

size: NA
D: TRBD1
V: TRBV5-6
length: 14
J: TRBJ2-7
DNA: TGTGCCAGCAGCTCTAGGACAGGGGCCTACGAGCAGTACTTC
CDR3: CASSSRTGAYEQYF

size: NA
D: NA
V: TRBV10-2
length: 14
J: TRBJ1-1
DNA: TGCGCCAGCAGTCGGGACACTCTGAACACTGAAGCTTTCTTT
CDR3: CASSRDTLNTEAFF

size: NA
D: NA
V: TRBV30
length: 16
J: TRBJ1-5
DNA: TGTGCCTGGAGTGTACCCCGTGGGAGGGGTGGGCAGCCCCAGCATTTT
CDR3: CAWSVPRGRGGQPQHF

size: NA
D: NA
V: TRBV4-3
length: 15
J: TRBJ1-1
DNA: TGCGCCAGCAGCCAACGGGCGGGGAGGAACACTGAAGCTTTCTTT
CDR3: CASSQRAGRNTEAFF

size: NA
D: TRBD1
V: TRBV2
length: 15
J: TRBJ1-6
DNA: TGTGCCAGCAGTGGACAGGGGTTGGATAATTCACCCCTCCACTTT
CDR3: CASSGQGLDNSPLHF

size: NA
D: TRBD1
V: TRBV10-3
length: 14
J: TRBJ2-7
DNA: TGTGCCATCAGTGACCCCGGGACAGCCTACGAGCAGTACTTC
CDR3: CAISDPGTAYEQYF

size: NA
D: TRBD1
V: TRBV27
length: 16
J: TRBJ1-6
DNA: TGTGCCAGCAGTTTATCCTACAGGGGAAGGAATTCACCCCTCCACTTT
CDR3: CASSLSYRGRNSPLHF

size: NA
D: NA
V: TRBV29-1
length: 17
J: TRBJ1-3
DNA: TGCAGCGTTGACTTTGGACACGGACATCTGGTTGGAAACACCATATATTTT
CDR3: CSVDFGHGHLVGNTIYF

size: NA
D: TRBD2
V: TRBV5-4
length: 16
J: TRBJ2-1
DNA: TGTGCCAGCAGCCCCGGGAACGGCGGGGGGATCTATGAGCAGTTCTTC
CDR3: CASSPGNGGGIYEQFF

size: NA
D: TRBD1
V: TRBV5-5
length: 15
J: TRBJ1-6
DNA: TGTGCCAGCAGGGTAACAGGGGGTCTAGATTCACCCCTCCACTTT
CDR3: CASRVTGGLDSPLHF

size: NA
D: NA
V: TRBV5-1
length: 21
J: TRBJ2-5
DNA: TGCGCCAGCAGCAATTGGATAGGGGCAGGGGATTTGACCAGACTACAAGAGACCCAGTACTTC
CDR3: CASSNWIGAGDLTRLQETQYF

size: NA
D: NA
V: TRBV9
length: 15
J: TRBJ1-2
DNA: TGTGCCAGCAGCGTAGATATGACAGCCCGAGGTGGCTACACCTTC
CDR3: CASSVDMTARGGYTF

size: NA
D: NA
V: TRBV12-3/TRBV12-4
length: 13
J: TRBJ1-5
DNA: TGTGCCAGCAGCCGCAGGGGTAATCAGCCCCAGCATTTT
CDR3: CASSRRGNQPQHF

size: NA
D: TRBD2
V: TRBV18
length: 20
J: TRBJ2-3
DNA: TGTGCCAGCTCACCCCCCAGGATGCTAGCGGGGGCCCAAGACACAGATACGCAGTATTTT
CDR3: CASSPPRMLAGAQDTDTQYF

size: NA
D: NA
V: TRBV5-1
length: 15
J: TRBJ2-2
DNA: TGCGCCAGCAGCTTGTTAGATACGAACACCGGGGAGCTGTTTTTT
CDR3: CASSLLDTNTGELFF

size: few
D: TRBD2
V: TRBV3-1/TRBV3-2
length: 19
J: TRBJ2-2
DNA: TGTGCCAGCAGCCAAGATCTGTTTGCGGGGGTGCTATACACCGGGGAGCTGTTTTTT
CDR3: CASSQDLFAGVLYTGELFF

size: NA
D: NA
V: TRBV3-1/TRBV3-2
length: 13
J: TRBJ2-2
DNA: TGTGCCAGCAGCCCAATAGGGGGGGAGGAGCTGTTTTTT
CDR3: CASSPIGGEELFF

size: NA
D: NA
V: TRBV27
length: 13
J: TRBJ1-2
DNA: TGTGCCAGCAGACCTCAGGGGAACTATGGCTACACCTTC
CDR3: CASRPQGNYGYTF

size: NA
D: TRBD1
V: TRBV19
length: 18
J: TRBJ2-1
DNA: TGTGCCAGTAGTAACGTCCCGGGACAGGGGGGATCCTACAATGAGCAGTTCTTC
CDR3: CASSNVPGQGGSYNEQFF

size: NA
D: NA
V: TRBV9
length: 16
J: TRBJ2-2
DNA: TGTGCCAGCAGCGTAGATTTTGGGACAATGACCGGGGAGCTGTTTTTT
CDR3: CASSVDFGTMTGELFF

size: NA
D: NA
V: TRBV9
length: 15
J: TRBJ2-3
DNA: TGTGCCAGCACGCCCAACGGGTTGGGAGCAGATACGCAGTATTTT
CDR3: CASTPNGLGADTQYF

size: few
D: TRBD2
V: TRBV9
length: 16
J: TRBJ2-4
DNA: TGTGCCAGCAGCGTAGATGCTAGCGGGGGGGCTGACATTCAGTACTTC
CDR3: CASSVDASGGADIQYF

size: once
D: TRBD1
V: TRBV4-1
length: 16
J: TRBJ1-5
DNA: TGCGCCAGCAGCCACATCGGACAGGGGGACGATCAGCCCCAGCATTTT
CDR3: CASSHIGQGDDQPQHF

size: NA
D: NA
V: TRBV5-1
length: 16
J: TRBJ2-1
DNA: TGCGCCAGCAGCGGGGGCACAGGGTATTCCTACAATGAGCAGTTCTTC
CDR3: CASSGGTGYSYNEQFF

size: NA
D: NA
V: TRBV9
length: 16
J: TRBJ2-6
DNA: TGTGCCAGCAGCGTAGAGTGGGGGCCGGGGGCCAACGTCCTGACTTTC
CDR3: CASSVEWGPGANVLTF

size: once
D: TRBD1
V: TRBV6-5
length: 13
J: TRBJ1-2
DNA: TGTGCCAGCAGATCCACAGGGGGCTATGGCTACACCTTC
CDR3: CASRSTGGYGYTF

size: NA
D: NA
V: TRBV24-1
length: 15
J: TRBJ2-3
DNA: TGTGCCACCAGTGATTTCTTCAGTGGAGGAGATACGCAGTATTTT
CDR3: CATSDFFSGGDTQYF

size: NA
D: TRBD2
V: TRBV4-3
length: 18
J: TRBJ2-3
DNA: TGCGCCAGCAGCCTTTTAGCGGGGGGATCGAGTAGCACAGATACGCAGTATTTT
CDR3: CASSLLAGGSSSTDTQYF